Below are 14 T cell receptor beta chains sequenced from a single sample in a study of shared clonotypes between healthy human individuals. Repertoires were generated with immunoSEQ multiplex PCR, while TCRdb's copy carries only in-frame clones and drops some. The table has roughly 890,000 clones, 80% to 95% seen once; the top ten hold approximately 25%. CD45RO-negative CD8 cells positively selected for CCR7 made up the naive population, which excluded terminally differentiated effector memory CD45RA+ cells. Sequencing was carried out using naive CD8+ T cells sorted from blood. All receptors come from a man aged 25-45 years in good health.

CDR3 loop: CASSQGSSGTSYNEQFF. For the CDR3, the DNA is TGCGCCAGCAGCCAGGGCTCTTCCGGGACGTCATACAATGAGCAGTTCTTC. The chain employs TRBV4-1 and TRBJ2-1; D tentatively fits TRBD1 or TRBD2 (5 bases each). Germline assignment: CDR1 MGHRA and CDR2 YSYEKL. This CDR3 contains 17 residues. V lost 3 bases and J lost 4, with 19 bases in between.

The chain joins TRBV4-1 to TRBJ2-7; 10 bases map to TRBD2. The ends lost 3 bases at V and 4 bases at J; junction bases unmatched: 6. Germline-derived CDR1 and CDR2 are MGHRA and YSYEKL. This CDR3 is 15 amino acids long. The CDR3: CASSHPSGSGYEQYF. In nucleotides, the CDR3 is TGCGCCAGCAGCCACCCTAGCGGGAGTGGTTACGAGCAGTACTTC.

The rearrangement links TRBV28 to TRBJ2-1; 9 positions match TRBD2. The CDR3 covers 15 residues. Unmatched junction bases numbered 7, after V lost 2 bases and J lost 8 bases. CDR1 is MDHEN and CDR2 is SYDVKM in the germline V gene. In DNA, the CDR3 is TGTGCCAGCAGTTTAAATCTAGCGGGGTGGTATGAGCAGTTCTTC. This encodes CASSLNLAGWYEQFF.

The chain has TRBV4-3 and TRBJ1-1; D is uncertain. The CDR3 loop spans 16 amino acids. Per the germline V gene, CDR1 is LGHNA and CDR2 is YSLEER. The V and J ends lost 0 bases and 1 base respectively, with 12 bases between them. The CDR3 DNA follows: TGCGCCAGCAGCCAAGATTTGGAGAGTGAGAACACTGAAGCTTTCTTT. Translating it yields CASSQDLESENTEAFF.

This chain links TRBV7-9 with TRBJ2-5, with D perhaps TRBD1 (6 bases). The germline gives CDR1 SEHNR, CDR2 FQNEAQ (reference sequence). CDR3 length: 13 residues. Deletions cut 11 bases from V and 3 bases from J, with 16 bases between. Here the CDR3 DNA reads TGTGCCGGAAGAACAGGGCCTAAAGAGACCCAGTACTTC. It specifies CAGRTGPKETQYF.

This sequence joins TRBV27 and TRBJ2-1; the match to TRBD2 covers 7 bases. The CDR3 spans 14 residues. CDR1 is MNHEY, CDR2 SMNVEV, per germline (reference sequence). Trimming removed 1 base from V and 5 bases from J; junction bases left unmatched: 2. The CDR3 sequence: CASSLLGGNNEQFF. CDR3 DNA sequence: TGTGCCAGCAGTTTATTGGGGGGGAACAATGAGCAGTTCTTC.

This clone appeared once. CDR3 coding DNA: TGTGCCAGCAGCCCAAGTTCCACCTACGAGCAGTACTTC. Its translation: CASSPSSTYEQYF. The chain employs TRBV7-2 and TRBJ2-7; D remains unclear. Germline CDR1 and CDR2: SGHTA and FQGNSA. With 5 bases removed from V and 2 bases from J, the gap between germline ends came to 10 bases. The CDR3 loop spans 13 amino acids.

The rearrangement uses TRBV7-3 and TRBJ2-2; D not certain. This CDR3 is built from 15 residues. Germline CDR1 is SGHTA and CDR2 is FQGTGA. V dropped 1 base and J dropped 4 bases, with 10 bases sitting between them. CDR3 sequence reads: CASSLILGFTGELFF. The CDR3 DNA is TGTGCCAGCAGCTTAATCTTGGGGTTCACCGGGGAGCTGTTTTTT. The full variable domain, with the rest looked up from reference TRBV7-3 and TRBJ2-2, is GAGVSQTPSNKVTEKGKYVELRCDPISGHTALYWYRQSLGQGPEFLIYFQGTGAADDSGLPNDRFFAVRPEGSVSTLKIQRTERGDSAVYLCASSLILGFTGELFFGEGSRLTVL.

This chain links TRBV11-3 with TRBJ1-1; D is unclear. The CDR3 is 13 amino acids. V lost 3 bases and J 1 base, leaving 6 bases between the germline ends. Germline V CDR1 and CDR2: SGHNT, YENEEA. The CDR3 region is CASSFTENTEAFF. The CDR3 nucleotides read TGTGCCAGCAGCTTTACAGAGAACACTGAAGCTTTCTTT.

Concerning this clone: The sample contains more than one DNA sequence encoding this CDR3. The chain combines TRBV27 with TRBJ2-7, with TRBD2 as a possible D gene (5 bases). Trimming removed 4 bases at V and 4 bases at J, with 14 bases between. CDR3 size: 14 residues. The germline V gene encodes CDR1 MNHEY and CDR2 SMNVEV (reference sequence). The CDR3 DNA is TGTGCCAGCAGTTCCGGAGGTTTTGCTTACGAGCAGTACTTC. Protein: CASSSGGFAYEQYF.

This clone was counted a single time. The CDR3 DNA follows: TGTGCCAGCAGTTTAGGATCGGAAACAGATACGCAGTATTTT. Its protein is CASSLGSETDTQYF. The chain combines TRBV27 with TRBJ2-3; D remains ambiguous. Trimming took off 2 bases at V and 3 bases at J, with 9 bases between the two ends. Germline V gene lookup returns CDR1 MNHEY and CDR2 SMNVEV (reference sequence). This CDR3 has 14 residues.

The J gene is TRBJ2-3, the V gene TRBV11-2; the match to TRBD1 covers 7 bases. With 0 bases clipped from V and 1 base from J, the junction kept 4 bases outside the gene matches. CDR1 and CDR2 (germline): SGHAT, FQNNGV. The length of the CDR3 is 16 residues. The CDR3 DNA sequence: TGTGCCAGCAGCTTAGATACAGGGGTAGGCACAGATACGCAGTATTTT. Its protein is CASSLDTGVGTDTQYF.

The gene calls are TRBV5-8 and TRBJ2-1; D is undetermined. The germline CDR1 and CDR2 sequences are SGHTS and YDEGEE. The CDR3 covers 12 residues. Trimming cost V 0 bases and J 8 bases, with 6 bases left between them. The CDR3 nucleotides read TGTGCCAGCAGCTTGGATTTTTATGAGCAGTTCTTC. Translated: CASSLDFYEQFF.

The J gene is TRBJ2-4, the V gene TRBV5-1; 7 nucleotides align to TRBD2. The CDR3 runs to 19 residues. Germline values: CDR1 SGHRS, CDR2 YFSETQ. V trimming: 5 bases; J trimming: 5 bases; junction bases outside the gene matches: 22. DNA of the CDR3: TGCGCCAGCAGGCCCCTTTCTCGGGACTACCTCTCCGGCGAAAACATTCAGTACTTC. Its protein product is CASRPLSRDYLSGENIQYF. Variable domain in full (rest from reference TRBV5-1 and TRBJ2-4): KAGVTQTPRYLIKTRGQQVTLSCSPISGHRSVSWYQQTPGQGLQFLFEYFSETQRNKGNFPGRFSGRQFSNSRSEMNVSTLELGDSALYLCASRPLSRDYLSGENIQYFGAGTRLSVL.